The T cell receptor (beta chain) described here comes from a study of blood T cell repertoires in COVID-19. Authors' processing steps: Estimation of nucleated cell counts was performed using reference gene primer amplification. Data came from immunoSEQ multiplex PCR; TCRdb stores just in-frame clones and leaves some out. For V, J and clone size, that table is used; D and trimming come from the DNA. The table has almost 250,000 clones, more than 70% seen once. CDR3 size: 15 residues. Unmatched junction bases numbered 0, after V lost 0 bases and J lost 1 base. Germline CDR1 is LGHNA and CDR2 is YNFKEQ. Seattle patients were enrolled during active infection and followed longitudinally.

This clonotype originated in a woman of 80 years or more with COVID-19, enrolled during active disease. The gene calls are TRBV4-2 and TRBJ1-5; 7 bases agree with TRBD1. Sequencing was carried out using peripheral blood. The CDR3 spells CASSQDRGSNQPQHF. Here the CDR3 DNA reads TGTGCCAGCAGCCAAGACAGGGGGAGCAATCAGCCCCAGCATTTT.